One and the same sample provided the 23 T cell receptor beta chains below, sequenced in a study of cytomegalovirus exposure and HLA in healthy donors (dated by TCRdb to the late 2010s). Libraries were constructed by the immunoSEQ multiplex PCR assay. A mixture of 60 forward primers for TCR Vbeta segments and 13 reverse primers for TCR Jbeta segments was used in the multiplex PCR. Held by TCRdb, this immuneACCESS table contains in-frame sequences only and omits some clones. Under half of the omission traces to an unresolved V gene where checked; the cause of the rest is unknown. Across this sample there are under 90,000 clones, with about 79% seen only once. The ten largest clones represent roughly 7.2% of the sample. Specimen: PBMCs. These receptor sequences come from a woman between 40 and 50 years old in good health and CMV-seronegative.

This chain links TRBV5-6 with TRBJ2-3, with 7 positions matching TRBD1. Trimming cost V 4 bases and J 1 base; bases outside gene matches: 3. CDR1 SGHDT and CDR2 YYEEEE come from the germline V gene. The CDR3 extends over 14 amino acids. DNA for the CDR3: TGTGCCAGCAGCAGCGGACAGGGCACAGATACGCAGTATTTT. Protein product: CASSSGQGTDTQYF.

The genes are TRBV6-5 and TRBJ1-1; D uncertain. V lost 4 bases and J 11 bases, leaving 11 bases between the germline ends. Germline V gene lookup returns CDR1 MNHEY and CDR2 SVGAGI. This CDR3 spans 11 amino acids. CDR3 in amino acids: CASSFEARAFF. DNA of the CDR3: TGTGCCAGCAGTTTCGAAGCGCGTGCTTTCTTT.

This chain links TRBV18 with TRBJ1-2; D possibly corresponds to TRBD1 (6 bases). Germline CDR1 is KGHSH and CDR2 is LQKENI. Trimming removed 3 bases from V and 1 base from J, with 12 bases in between. CDR3 length: 15 residues. The CDR3 reads CASSPADRLNYGYTF. In nucleotides, the CDR3 is TGTGCCAGCTCACCGGCGGACAGACTTAACTATGGCTACACCTTC.

This chain joins TRBV9 and TRBJ2-7; the match to TRBD1 covers 8 bases. The length of the CDR3 is 16 residues. Looked up from germline, CDR1 is SGDLS and CDR2 is YYNGEE. Germline trimming cut 3 bases from V and 7 bases from J; bases unmatched to any gene: 15. CDR3 nucleotides: TGTGCCAGCAGCGAAGCCGGACAGGGCCTCCTTAAGGAGCAGTACTTC. It encodes CASSEAGQGLLKEQYF.

The genes are TRBV2 and TRBJ1-4, with 12 bases identical to TRBD1. From germline, CDR1 is SNHLY and CDR2 FYNNEI. V lost 7 bases to trimming and J lost 6 bases; unmatched junction nucleotides: 3. This CDR3 contains 14 residues. CDR3 region: CASIRDRGHEKLFF. DNA for the CDR3: TGTGCCAGCATCCGGGACAGGGGGCATGAAAAACTGTTTTTT.

V and J are TRBV6-6 and TRBJ2-5; 7 nucleotides align to TRBD1. Per germline, CDR1 MNHNY and CDR2 SVGAGI (reference sequence). V lost 6 bases and J lost 0; bases outside the gene matches: 4. This CDR3 is built from 14 residues. For the CDR3, the DNA is TGTGCCAGCAGCCAGGGACAGTACCAAGAGACCCAGTACTTC. Protein product: CASSQGQYQETQYF.

CDR3 nucleotides: TGTGCCAGCAGTTATCAGGGGCGGTTGAACACTGAAGCTTTCTTT. Amino acid sequence: CASSYQGRLNTEAFF. The rearrangement joins TRBV6-5 to TRBJ1-1; D may be TRBD1 (6 bases). Trimming removed 3 bases at V and 0 bases at J, with 11 bases between. Germline assignment: CDR1 MNHEY and CDR2 SVGAGI. The CDR3 runs to 15 residues.

The rearrangement links TRBV5-6 to TRBJ2-7, with D possibly being TRBD2 (7 bases). CDR3 length: 15 residues. Between the trimmed V and J ends, which lost 4 bases and 3 bases, there was a span of 17 bases. Germline CDR1 reads SGHDT; CDR2 reads YYEEEE. The DNA for the CDR3 is TGTGCCAGCAGCCCCCCGGGGGGCGTTTTCTACGAGCAGTACTTC. It is translated as CASSPPGGVFYEQYF.

V and J are TRBV7-8 and TRBJ2-1; 7 bases align to TRBD2. This CDR3 is 14 amino acids long. CDR1 and CDR2 from the germline V gene are SGHVS and FQNEAQ. After removal of 6 bases from V and 2 bases from J, the junction contained 4 bases not matched to a gene. The CDR3: CASRPRGAYNEQFF. CDR3 nucleotide sequence: TGTGCCAGCAGGCCCCGGGGGGCCTACAATGAGCAGTTCTTC.

The rearrangement links TRBV2 to TRBJ2-7; the D gene is possibly TRBD1 (6 bases). Trimming took 7 bases from V and 0 from J, leaving 13 bases between them. The CDR3 is made up of 14 amino acids. Germline assignment: CDR1 SNHLY and CDR2 FYNNEI. The chain's CDR3 is CASIRDTNSYEQYF. In DNA form, the CDR3 reads TGTGCCAGCATCCGGGACACAAACTCCTACGAGCAGTACTTC.

This sequence joins TRBV19 and TRBJ2-7, with D perhaps matching TRBD2 (6 bases). CDR1 and CDR2 (germline): LNHDA, SQIVND (reference sequence). The CDR3 extends over 14 amino acids. Trimming removed 1 base from V and 0 bases from J, with 7 bases in between. The DNA of the CDR3 is TGTGCCAGTAGTATAGGCGGGGCCTCCTACGAGCAGTACTTC. It translates to CASSIGGASYEQYF.

About this clone: Germline and junction disagree at one end, which may indicate a read error. The chain links TRBV29-1 to TRBJ2-7, with 11 nucleotides matching TRBD2. This CDR3 contains 12 residues. Per the germline V gene, CDR1 is SQVTM and CDR2 is ANQGSEA. CDR3 DNA: TGCAGCGTTAACGGACTAGCGGGTCGGGAGGTCTTC. Its protein product is CSVNGLAGREVF.

The sample holds one count of this clone. V and J are TRBV30 and TRBJ1-2; no reliable D call. Germline V gene sequence: CDR1 GTSNPN, CDR2 SVGIG (reference sequence). V was shortened by 0 bases and J by 6 bases, with 11 bases between the two germline ends. The CDR3 loop spans 13 amino acids. DNA of the CDR3: TGTGCCTGGAGTGTCAGATTTCTCGATGGCTACACCTTC. Translating it yields CAWSVRFLDGYTF.

J is TRBJ2-7 and V is TRBV28; D may be TRBD1 (5 bases). CDR1 MDHEN and CDR2 SYDVKM come from the germline V gene. Trimming shortened V by 6 bases and J by 2 bases, and 17 bases separated the two germline ends. This CDR3 has 15 residues. This CDR3 reads CASRLIGEMTYEQYF. For the CDR3, the DNA is TGTGCCAGCAGGCTGATAGGGGAAATGACCTACGAGCAGTACTTC. The entire variable domain, with the rest obtained from reference TRBV28 and TRBJ2-7, is as follows: DVKVTQSSRYLVKRTGEKVFLECVQDMDHENMFWYRQDPGLGLRLIYFSYDVKMKEKGDIPEGYSVSREKKERFSLILESASTNQTSMYLCASRLIGEMTYEQYFGPGTRLTVT.

The chain carries TRBV9 and TRBJ2-2; a possible D gene is TRBD1 (6 bases). The CDR3 length is 14 residues. Trimming took off 3 bases at V and 3 bases at J, with 9 bases between the two ends. CDR1 and CDR2 from the germline V gene are SGDLS and YYNGEE. CDR3 sequence (DNA): TGTGCCAGCAGCGCCAGGGGTGACACCGGGGAGCTGTTTTTT. This codes for CASSARGDTGELFF.

This clone was counted a few times. V and J are TRBV28 and TRBJ2-1; 7 bases map to TRBD2. The CDR3 has 13 residues. Per the germline V gene, CDR1 is MDHEN and CDR2 is SYDVKM. V shed 2 bases and J 5 bases; nucleotides not matched to a gene: 0. CDR3 region: CASSLREDNEQFF. As DNA, the CDR3 is TGTGCCAGCAGTTTACGGGAGGACAATGAGCAGTTCTTC.

The gene calls are TRBV2 and TRBJ1-1; no clear D. The CDR3 consists of 13 residues. The germline CDR1 and CDR2 sequences are SNHLY and FYNNEI. V was trimmed by 4 bases and J by 4 bases, leaving 10 bases between them. CDR3 protein: CASSVFEGTEAFF. The DNA for the CDR3 is TGTGCCAGCAGTGTGTTCGAGGGCACTGAAGCTTTCTTT.

J is TRBJ2-7 and V is TRBV6-5; D might be TRBD2 (6 bases). Per germline, CDR1 MNHEY and CDR2 SVGAGI. The CDR3 contains 15 residues. Trimming pared 2 bases from V and 0 bases from J, leaving 11 bases between. The CDR3 DNA reads as TGTGCCAGCAGTTACGGAGGGTCGACCTCCTACGAGCAGTACTTC. Translating gives CASSYGGSTSYEQYF.

This chain connects TRBV5-5 to TRBJ2-3; 7 nucleotides match TRBD1. The J segment lost 3 bases and the V segment lost 5 bases, leaving 3 bases of the junction unmatched. CDR1 is SGHKS and CDR2 is YYEKEE in the germline V gene (reference sequence). There are 13 residues in the CDR3. CDR3 DNA: TGTGCCAGCAGACGGGGACAGACAGATACGCAGTATTTT. Translation: CASRRGQTDTQYF.

Turning to this clone: Within the sample, other DNA sequences also encode this same CDR3. J is TRBJ1-1 and V is TRBV4-1, with no clear D. The V gene lost 4 bases and the J gene lost 4 bases, with 16 bases spanning the gap. CDR1 and CDR2 from the germline V gene are MGHRA and YSYEKL. This CDR3 region has 15 residues. The DNA for the CDR3 is TGCGCCAGCAGCCGGTCTAGGGAGGCGGTCACTGAAGCTTTCTTT. Residues: CASSRSREAVTEAFF.

The table lists this clone with a few counts. The V gene is TRBV5-4, the J gene TRBJ1-2; D might be TRBD1 (5 bases). Germline lookup yields CDR1 SGHNT and CDR2 YYREEE (reference sequence). Trimming cost V 2 bases and J 6 bases, with 11 bases left between them. CDR3 length equals 13 residues. The CDR3 reads CASSFLGEDGYTF. The CDR3, as DNA: TGTGCCAGCAGCTTTTTAGGGGAGGATGGCTACACCTTC. The full variable domain, rest sourced from reference TRBV5-4 and TRBJ1-2, is ETGVTQSPTHLIKTRGQQVTLRCSSQSGHNTVSWYQQALGQGPQFIFQYYREEENGRGNFPPRFSGLQFPNYSSELNVNALELDDSALYLCASSFLGEDGYTFGSGTRLTVV.

This clone came up a few times. The junction departs from germline at one end; a sequencing error may be responsible. The chain employs TRBV7-9 and TRBJ2-7; 9 bases match TRBD1. Germline V gene lookup returns CDR1 SEHNR and CDR2 FQNEAQ (reference sequence). The CDR3 contains 12 residues. The CDR3 DNA is TGTTCCAGCAGCTTAGGGCCGGGACAGGGAGACTTC. It is translated as CSSSLGPGQGDF.

This chain joins TRBV5-1 and TRBJ2-5; 9 positions agree with TRBD2. The J segment lost 5 bases and the V segment lost 0 bases, leaving 8 bases of the junction unmatched. Germline V gives CDR1 SGHRS, CDR2 YFSETQ. The CDR3 consists of 16 residues. The CDR3 bases are TGCGCCAGCAGCTTGGCTCCTAGCGGGAAAAGCGAGACCCAGTACTTC. Its translation is CASSLAPSGKSETQYF.